The 14 T cell receptor beta chains in this list originate from one sample, sequenced in a study of PD-1 blockade in classical Hodgkin lymphoma. Only in-frame clones appear in the TCRdb table, and some are missing; sequencing was by immunoSEQ multiplex PCR. The table records 60,000 or so clones, 90% of them present only once. In every patient, relapse followed autologous stem cell transplantation, while exposure to brentuximab vedotin differed. The source was peripheral blood mononuclear cells (PBMCs), collected at baseline. The receptors derive from a human donor with classical Hodgkin lymphoma.

V is TRBV9 and J is TRBJ2-2; the match to TRBD1 covers 9 bases. Germline CDR1 SGDLS, CDR2 YYNGEE. This CDR3 contains 17 residues. The V segment lost 3 bases and the J segment 2 bases; nucleotides outside the gene matches: 8. In nucleotides, the CDR3 is TGTGCCAGCAGCGCACGTACAGGGGGCTATAACACCGGGGAGCTGTTTTTT. Translation: CASSARTGGYNTGELFF.

This chain uses TRBV7-2 with TRBJ2-7, with D perhaps TRBD1 (5 bases). The CDR3 extends over 15 amino acids. V lost 1 base, J lost 2 bases, and 12 bases lay in between. Germline assignment: CDR1 SGHTA and CDR2 FQGNSA. Here the CDR3 reads CASSLVAGAAYEQYF. CDR3 nucleotide sequence: TGTGCCAGCAGCTTAGTCGCTGGGGCCGCCTACGAGCAGTACTTC.

The V and J genes are TRBV6-1 and TRBJ1-4; D might be TRBD1 (6 bases). CDR3 size: 17 residues. Germline V gene data show CDR1 as MNHNS and CDR2 as SASEGT. V was cut by 5 bases and J by 6 bases, with 22 bases left in between. This CDR3 reads CASSKGEGTLAYEKLFF. For the CDR3, the DNA is TGTGCCAGCAGTAAAGGCGAAGGGACACTCGCTTATGAAAAACTGTTTTTT.

The chain carries TRBV6-1 and TRBJ2-3; 7 bases fit TRBD1. Germline CDR1 reads MNHNS; CDR2 reads SASEGT. The V segment lost 6 bases and the J segment 5 bases; nucleotides outside the gene matches: 8. This CDR3 is built from 14 residues. The CDR3: CASSTGATRDTQYF. The CDR3 DNA sequence: TGTGCCAGCAGCACAGGGGCTACAAGAGATACGCAGTATTTT.

This rearrangement joins TRBV7-6 to TRBJ2-1, with TRBD2 matching over 7 bases. J was trimmed by 10 bases and V by 1 base; bases with no gene match: 13. The CDR3 covers 16 residues. Germline V gene sequence: CDR1 SGHVS, CDR2 FNYEAQ. CDR3 loop: CASSLDGEGGAYEQFF. The CDR3 bases are TGTGCCAGCAGCTTAGATGGAGAGGGAGGGGCCTACGAGCAGTTCTTC.

The chain joins TRBV6-1 to TRBJ2-5; no definite D call. This CDR3 has 11 residues. Per the germline V gene, CDR1 is MNHNS and CDR2 is SASEGT. V was pared by 3 bases and J by 1 base, with 0 bases between. DNA of the CDR3: TGTGCCAGCAGTGACCAAGAGACCCAGTACTTC. Encoded protein: CASSDQETQYF.

The chain recombines TRBV4-2 with TRBJ2-2, with D possibly matching TRBD2 (5 bases). Germline assignment: CDR1 LGHNA and CDR2 YNFKEQ. This CDR3 has 18 residues. Trimming left V 0 bases short and J 1 base short, with 15 bases between. CDR3 DNA: TGTGCCAGCAGCCAAGATTGGGTAGGGAGCGAGAACACCGGGGAGCTGTTTTTT. It yields the protein CASSQDWVGSENTGELFF.

The chain has TRBV18 and TRBJ2-1; TRBD1 agrees at 9 bases. Germline V CDR1 and CDR2: KGHSH, LQKENI. This CDR3 contains 13 residues. V lost 3 bases and J lost 7; bases outside the gene matches: 1. CDR3 protein: CASSPDRGNEQFF. CDR3 nucleotides: TGTGCCAGCTCACCGGACAGGGGTAATGAGCAGTTCTTC.

As DNA, the CDR3 is TGCAGCGTATGGGTGACCGGGGAGCTGTTTTTT. This sequence encodes CSVWVTGELFF. This chain links TRBV29-1 with TRBJ2-2; D gene uncertain. V was pared by 6 bases and J by 5 bases, with 7 bases between. The CDR3 extends over 11 amino acids. Per the germline V gene, CDR1 is SQVTM and CDR2 is ANQGSEA.

J is TRBJ2-5 and V is TRBV19; a weak D match, TRBD2 (5 bases). Trimming took 6 bases from V and 2 from J, leaving 13 bases between them. The V gene's germline CDR1 is LNHDA and CDR2 SQIVND (reference sequence). There are 14 residues in the CDR3. CDR3 sequence: CASSPSGAQETQYF. CDR3 nucleotide sequence: TGTGCCAGTAGCCCCAGCGGTGCGCAAGAGACCCAGTACTTC.

The chain joins TRBV5-1 to TRBJ1-2; no definite D call. Trimming cost V 2 bases and J 2 bases, with 7 bases left between them. CDR1 is SGHRS and CDR2 is YFSETQ in the germline V gene. CDR3 length equals 13 residues. DNA of the CDR3: TGCGCCAGCAGCTTAGGAAGAAACTATGGCTACACCTTC. Its protein is CASSLGRNYGYTF.

J is TRBJ1-5 and V is TRBV18, with D unclear. V was clipped by 2 bases and J by 6 bases, with 8 bases between them. Looked up from germline, CDR1 is KGHSH and CDR2 is LQKENI. The length of the CDR3 is 13 residues. CDR3 coding DNA: TGTGCCAGCTCACCATCAGGTTTTCAGCCCCAGCATTTT. Encoded protein: CASSPSGFQPQHF.

The V call is TRBV29-1, the J call TRBJ2-7, with a possible D match to TRBD1 (6 bases). V dropped 7 bases and J dropped 3 bases, with 16 bases sitting between them. This CDR3 is built from 13 residues. Germline V CDR1 and CDR2: SQVTM, ANQGSEA. In DNA, the CDR3 is TGCAGCGCACAAATACAGGGTCGCTACGAGCAGTACTTC. As protein: CSAQIQGRYEQYF.

Only one count was recorded for this clone. V gene TRBV5-6 combines with J gene TRBJ2-7; unclear D gene. Germline assignment: CDR1 SGHDT and CDR2 YYEEEE. Trimming removed 5 bases from V and 3 bases from J, with 12 bases in between. This CDR3 contains 13 residues. The CDR3 loop is CASRSIGRYEQYF. For the CDR3, the DNA is TGTGCCAGCAGATCAATTGGGCGCTACGAGCAGTACTTC.